Each of the 29 T cell receptor beta chains below was sequenced from the same sample in a study of T cells in localized non-small cell lung cancer. The table came from immunoSEQ multiplex PCR; TCRdb's copy has only in-frame clones and leaves some out. The sample carries 70,000 to 95,000 clones, roughly 93% recorded once. The material was PBMCs, obtained before any cancer treatment. The source is a woman aged 35 to 75 with stage II squamous cell lung carcinoma.

This clone was seen a handful of times. The chain combines TRBV12-5 with TRBJ1-1; D call uncertain. V was trimmed by 3 bases and J by 1 base, leaving 6 bases between them. From germline, CDR1 is LGHNT and CDR2 FRNRAP. This CDR3 has 13 residues. CDR3 region: CASGLDGNTEAFF. The CDR3 region has the DNA TGTGCTAGTGGTTTAGACGGGAACACTGAAGCTTTCTTT.

The rearrangement links TRBV5-1 to TRBJ1-1, with TRBD1 identical over 7 bases. Losses at the gene ends were 4 bases for V and 0 bases for J; bases not matched to a gene: 6. CDR3 length: 15 amino acids. Germline V gives CDR1 SGHRS, CDR2 YFSETQ. The CDR3 sequence: CASSGGTDVNTEAFF. The CDR3, as DNA: TGCGCCAGCAGCGGAGGGACAGATGTGAACACTGAAGCTTTCTTT.

The chain carries TRBV29-1 and TRBJ2-7; D is perhaps TRBD1 or TRBD2 (5 bases each). Germline CDR1 and CDR2: SQVTM and ANQGSEA. This CDR3 spans 13 amino acids. V dropped 7 bases and J dropped 0 bases, with 13 bases sitting between them. CDR3 region: CSALGGSSYEQYF. The CDR3 coding sequence is TGCAGCGCCCTTGGGGGTAGCTCCTACGAGCAGTACTTC.

The chain links TRBV5-6 to TRBJ1-2; weak D call: TRBD1 (5 bases). The V end was cut by 4 bases, the J end by 2 bases, with 18 bases between. This CDR3 is built from 16 residues. Germline values: CDR1 SGHDT, CDR2 YYEEEE. The CDR3 protein is CASSPNQGWVNYGYTF. The CDR3, as DNA: TGTGCCAGCAGCCCAAACCAGGGATGGGTGAACTATGGCTACACCTTC.

The J gene is TRBJ1-2, the V gene TRBV28; D may be TRBD1 (5 bases). CDR1 is MDHEN and CDR2 is SYDVKM in the germline V gene. V was cut by 1 base and J by 5 bases, with 11 bases left in between. This CDR3 has 14 residues. The CDR3 DNA sequence: TGTGCCAGCAGTTTATCCAGGGTGGGGTATGGCTACACCTTC. The encoded protein is CASSLSRVGYGYTF.

This clone appeared once. The J gene is TRBJ2-1, the V gene TRBV7-9; 14 bases are shared with TRBD2. The CDR3 runs 18 residues. With 4 bases clipped from V and 6 bases from J, the junction kept 11 bases outside the gene matches. Per the germline V gene, CDR1 is SEHNR and CDR2 is FQNEAQ (reference sequence). CDR3 in amino acids: CASSSRLAGGLRSNEQFF. The CDR3 region has the DNA TGTGCCAGCAGCTCCCGACTAGCGGGGGGGCTCAGGTCCAATGAGCAGTTCTTC.

The V and J genes are TRBV7-9 and TRBJ2-2, with D possibly TRBD1 on 6 matching bases. Looked up from germline, CDR1 is SEHNR and CDR2 is FQNEAQ (reference sequence). V lost 4 bases, J lost 3 bases, and 15 bases lay in between. CDR3 size: 16 residues. Here the CDR3 DNA reads TGTGCCAGCAGCTCGGGCAGGGGAAGGGACACCGGGGAGCTGTTTTTT. It encodes CASSSGRGRDTGELFF. Full variable domain (remainder filled in from reference TRBV7-9 and TRBJ2-2): DTGVSQNPRHKITKRGQNVTFRCDPISEHNRLYWYRQTLGQGPEFLTYFQNEAQLEKSRLLSDRFSAERPKGSFSTLEIQRTEQGDSAMYLCASSSGRGRDTGELFFGEGSRLTVL.

The rearrangement links TRBV7-9 to TRBJ2-5, with 10 bases identical to TRBD2. The germline V gene encodes CDR1 SEHNR and CDR2 FQNEAQ (reference sequence). Unmatched junction bases numbered 5, after V lost 5 bases and J lost 5 bases. This CDR3 has 14 residues. The DNA of the CDR3 is TGTGCCAGCAGCCAAGGACTAGCGGCCGAGACCCAGTACTTC. Translating gives CASSQGLAAETQYF.

The chain recombines TRBV27 with TRBJ2-7; D may be TRBD1 (6 bases). V was clipped by 5 bases and J by 6 bases, with 20 bases between them. CDR3 length: 15 amino acids. CDR1 and CDR2 from the germline V gene are MNHEY and SMNVEV (reference sequence). CDR3 region: CASSTPRDTLSEQYF. The CDR3 DNA follows: TGTGCCAGCAGTACTCCCCGGGACACATTGAGCGAGCAGTACTTC.

This clone was found a few times. The chain is built from TRBV9 and TRBJ2-3, with unresolved D. This CDR3 contains 15 residues. The V end lost 4 bases, the J end lost 4 bases, and 16 bases lay between the germline ends. CDR1 SGDLS and CDR2 YYNGEE come from the germline V gene. The CDR3 spells CASSLTGVRADTQYF. For the CDR3, the DNA is TGTGCCAGCAGCCTGACGGGTGTTAGGGCAGATACGCAGTATTTT.

The chain links TRBV5-5 to TRBJ1-2; the match to TRBD1 covers 10 bases. J was trimmed by 8 bases and V by 1 base; bases with no gene match: 17. This CDR3 spans 18 amino acids. CDR1 and CDR2 (germline): SGHKS, YYEKEE (reference sequence). CDR3 region: CASSLLGGTGERVGGYTF. The CDR3 DNA reads TGTGCCAGCAGCTTGCTGGGCGGGACAGGGGAAAGGGTTGGGGGCTACACCTTC.

V is TRBV7-2 and J is TRBJ2-2; weak D call: TRBD2 (5 bases). The germline gives CDR1 SGHTA, CDR2 FQGNSA. V shed 5 bases and J shed 1 base, with 11 bases lying between them. CDR3 length: 15 amino acids. The CDR3 sequence is CASSVDTRNTGELFF. The CDR3 DNA sequence: TGTGCCAGCAGCGTCGACACTAGGAACACCGGGGAGCTGTTTTTT. Full variable domain (remainder filled in from reference TRBV7-2 and TRBJ2-2): GAGVSQSPSNKVTEKGKDVELRCDPISGHTALYWYRQSLGQGLEFLIYFQGNSAPDKSGLPSDRFSAERTGGSVSTLTIQRTQQEDSAVYLCASSVDTRNTGELFFGEGSRLTVL.

The V call is TRBV30, the J call TRBJ1-6, with 10 bases that match TRBD1. The germline gives CDR1 GTSNPN, CDR2 SVGIG (reference sequence). This CDR3 has 13 residues. The trim removed 7 bases at V and 11 bases at J, leaving 8 bases unmatched. In DNA form, the CDR3 reads TGTGCCTCCGCCGGGACAGGGGTCCCACCCCTCCACTTT. Translated: CASAGTGVPPLHF.

The gene calls are TRBV28 and TRBJ2-7; D perhaps matches TRBD2 (6 bases). The CDR3 is 15 amino acids. Germline-derived CDR1 and CDR2 are MDHEN and SYDVKM. V was pared by 7 bases and J by 3 bases, with 19 bases between. CDR3 coding DNA: TGTGCCAGCATACCCCAGCACTCGGGGGACTACGAGCAGTACTTC. It translates to CASIPQHSGDYEQYF.

V gene TRBV11-2 combines with J gene TRBJ1-2; possible D gene TRBD1, 5 bases. Trimming pared 5 bases from V and 4 bases from J, leaving 14 bases between. The germline gives CDR1 SGHAT, CDR2 FQNNGV. This CDR3 has 14 residues. The CDR3 DNA sequence: TGTGCCAGCAGCCCAGCGGGGCGTAGCTATGGCTACACCTTC. Protein: CASSPAGRSYGYTF.

V gene TRBV16 combines with J gene TRBJ1-1; D is possibly TRBD1 (5 bases). Germline V gene data show CDR1 as KGHSY and CDR2 as FQNENV. The CDR3 spans 13 residues. The V gene lost 2 bases and the J gene lost 10 bases, with 14 bases spanning the gap. The CDR3 DNA follows: TGTGCCAGCAGCCAAGGAGGGGTCTCAGGAGCTTTCTTT. Encoded protein: CASSQGGVSGAFF.

The chain joins TRBV19 to TRBJ1-6; D unresolved. The CDR3 extends over 12 amino acids. Germline values: CDR1 LNHDA, CDR2 SQIVND (reference sequence). V dropped 3 bases and J dropped 8 bases, with 5 bases sitting between them. In nucleotides, the CDR3 is TGTGCCAGTAGTATGGACGATTCACCCCTCCACTTT. It codes for CASSMDDSPLHF.

This clone was observed a single time. The J gene is TRBJ1-1, the V gene TRBV11-2, with 7 nucleotides matching TRBD1. The CDR3 has 17 residues. With V trimmed by 4 bases and J by 2 bases, 13 bases remained unmatched. Germline lookup yields CDR1 SGHAT and CDR2 FQNNGV. DNA for the CDR3: TGTGCCAGCAGCTACACAGGGGCCTGGGCCCGTAACACTGAAGCTTTCTTT. This sequence encodes CASSYTGAWARNTEAFF.

The chain carries TRBV27 and TRBJ1-4; no firm D call. The V gene's germline CDR1 is MNHEY and CDR2 SMNVEV (reference sequence). Between the trimmed V and J ends, which lost 5 bases and 6 bases, there was a span of 10 bases. The CDR3 runs to 13 residues. In DNA, the CDR3 is TGTGCCAGCAGTAAGGGTGTAGATGAAAAACTGTTTTTT. Protein product: CASSKGVDEKLFF.

The rearrangement joins TRBV6-5 to TRBJ1-1; no clear D gene. V was cut by 5 bases and J by 1 base, with 14 bases left in between. CDR3 length: 15 residues. Germline CDR1 MNHEY, CDR2 SVGAGI. CDR3 amino acids: CASSPQVTRNTEAFF. CDR3 nucleotide sequence: TGTGCCAGCAGTCCACAAGTTACAAGGAACACTGAAGCTTTCTTT.

The gene calls are TRBV11-2 and TRBJ2-3; D gene unclear. This CDR3 is 15 amino acids long. CDR1 SGHAT and CDR2 FQNNGV come from the germline V gene. With 3 bases removed from V and 2 bases from J, the gap between germline ends came to 12 bases. For the CDR3, the DNA is TGTGCCAGCAGCTTGGGCCCGCGTCCCACAGATACGCAGTATTTT. Its protein product is CASSLGPRPTDTQYF.

This chain connects TRBV28 to TRBJ1-2; TRBD1 is a possible D gene (5 bases). Deletions cut 8 bases from V and 2 bases from J, with 9 bases between. Germline V CDR1 and CDR2: MDHEN, SYDVKM. The CDR3 spans 12 residues. The CDR3 DNA sequence: TGTGCCAGCGCGGGACCCAACTATGGCTACACCTTC. This encodes CASAGPNYGYTF.

The chain carries TRBV27 and TRBJ2-3; TRBD1 or TRBD2 may be the D gene (6 bases each). V was cut by 3 bases and J by 0 bases, with 10 bases left in between. This CDR3 is built from 15 residues. CDR1 and CDR2 from the germline V gene are MNHEY and SMNVEV (reference sequence). The CDR3: CASSLGGRSTDTQYF. The CDR3 nucleotides are TGTGCCAGCAGTTTGGGGGGCCGGAGCACAGATACGCAGTATTTT.

This chain uses TRBV28 with TRBJ1-3; D is uncertain. The germline V gene has CDR1 MDHEN and CDR2 SYDVKM. The CDR3 length is 15 residues. The V end lost 2 bases, the J end lost 0 bases, and 8 bases lay between the germline ends. CDR3 region: CASSLIRNSGNTIYF. As DNA, the CDR3 is TGTGCCAGCAGTTTAATCCGAAACTCTGGAAACACCATATATTTT.

The chain combines TRBV2 with TRBJ2-5; D is uncertain. This CDR3 has 14 residues. Germline CDR1 is SNHLY and CDR2 is FYNNEI. Trimming pared 3 bases from V and 5 bases from J, leaving 13 bases between. The chain's CDR3 is CASSEGRRQETQYF. CDR3 in DNA: TGTGCCAGCAGTGAGGGCAGGCGGCAGGAGACCCAGTACTTC.

V is TRBV10-2 and J is TRBJ2-3, with no clear D. CDR1 is WSHSY, CDR2 SAAADI, per germline. Trimming removed 3 bases at V and 4 bases at J, with 5 bases between. This CDR3 comprises 12 residues. The CDR3 DNA reads TGCGCCAGCAGTGATTTGGCAGATACGCAGTATTTT. Encoded protein: CASSDLADTQYF.

The chain couples TRBV6-1 to TRBJ2-3; the match to TRBD2 covers 7 bases. J lost 3 bases, V lost 6 bases, and 3 bases had no gene match. The CDR3 totals 13 residues. Germline CDR1 MNHNS, CDR2 SASEGT. The CDR3, as DNA: TGTGCCAGCAGACTGGGAGGGACAGATACGCAGTATTTT. Translated: CASRLGGTDTQYF.

This rearrangement joins TRBV7-6 to TRBJ1-2; D is ambiguous. This CDR3 spans 15 amino acids. Looked up from germline, CDR1 is SGHVS and CDR2 is FNYEAQ. V was clipped by 1 base and J by 2 bases, with 11 bases between them. The CDR3 nucleotides read TGTGCCAGCAGCTTAGAGGTGACACCAAACTATGGCTACACCTTC. It specifies CASSLEVTPNYGYTF. Filled out from reference TRBV7-6 and TRBJ1-2, the complete variable domain reads GAGVSQSPRYKVTKRGQDVALRCDPISGHVSLYWYRQALGQGPEFLTYFNYEAQQDKSGLPNDRFSAERPEGSISTLTIQRTEQRDSAMYRCASSLEVTPNYGYTFGSGTRLTVV.

The V call is TRBV6-4, the J call TRBJ1-5; the D is unclear. Germline V gene sequence: CDR1 MRHNA, CDR2 SNTAGT. Trimming pared 9 bases from V and 8 bases from J, leaving 17 bases between. CDR3 length: 13 residues. CDR3 loop: CAREQVAVEPQHF. Written as DNA, the CDR3 is TGTGCCAGGGAGCAGGTGGCTGTGGAGCCCCAGCATTTT.